The source of this T cell receptor (beta chain) is a study of chemoradiotherapy in HPV16-positive cancers. Trimming at V came to 4 bases and at J to 3 bases, leaving 6 bases not matched to a gene. Germline V gene data show CDR1 as LNHDA and CDR2 as SQIVND (reference sequence). This CDR3 comprises 15 residues. TCRdb's copy holds only in-frame clones and misses some; the assay was immunoSEQ multiplex PCR. The table shows 5,000 or so clones, with 75% to 85% occurring only once. This chain connects TRBV19 to TRBJ2-1; 7 nucleotides match TRBD2. Sequencing was performed on tumor tissue, taken from a patient who underwent chemoradiotherapy. The sequence was collected from a human donor with HPV-associated anogenital cancer. CDR3 DNA sequence: TGTGCCAGTAGTAGGTCTAGCGGAAACTACAATGAGCAGTTCTTC. Translating it yields CASSRSSGNYNEQFF. The whole variable domain, filled in from reference TRBV19 and TRBJ2-1, reads DGGITQSPKYLFRKEGQNVTLSCEQNLNHDAMYWYRQDPGQGLRLIYYSQIVNDFQKGDIAEGYSVSREKKESFPLTVTSAQKNPTAFYLCASSRSSGNYNEQFFGPGTRLTVL.